This TCR beta chain was documented in a study of shared clonotypes between healthy human individuals. On the study more broadly: CD4 naive and memory got three plates each, CD8 naive two, CD8 memory one. Study results and limitations: Generally, naive subsets came out with larger estimated richness than memory subsets.

Replicate PCRs from sorted subsets contained roughly 220 ng DNA, which is some 32,000 T cell genomes. Sequencing was performed with immunoSEQ multiplex PCR; in TCRdb, only in-frame clones are kept and a portion is missing. The table lists over 2 million clones, roughly 94% of them singletons. Negatively enriched CD4+ T cells were divided by CD45RA into naive and memory. In regard to this clone: Its target is unknown.

There are 18 residues in the CDR3. Per germline, CDR1 SGHTA and CDR2 FQGNSA. Germline trimming cut 1 base from V and 3 bases from J; bases unmatched to any gene: 9. This TCR derives from a man younger than 35 in good health. Sequencing was done on a sample of naive CD4+ T cells sorted from blood. Documented subset: CD45RA+ positively selected. V gene TRBV7-2 combines with J gene TRBJ1-6; 7 nucleotides match TRBD1. The CDR3 region has the DNA TGTGCCAGCAGCTTAGTGCAGGGGGTCCCCCTCTATAATTCACCCCTCCACTTT. It translates to CASSLVQGVPLYNSPLHF.